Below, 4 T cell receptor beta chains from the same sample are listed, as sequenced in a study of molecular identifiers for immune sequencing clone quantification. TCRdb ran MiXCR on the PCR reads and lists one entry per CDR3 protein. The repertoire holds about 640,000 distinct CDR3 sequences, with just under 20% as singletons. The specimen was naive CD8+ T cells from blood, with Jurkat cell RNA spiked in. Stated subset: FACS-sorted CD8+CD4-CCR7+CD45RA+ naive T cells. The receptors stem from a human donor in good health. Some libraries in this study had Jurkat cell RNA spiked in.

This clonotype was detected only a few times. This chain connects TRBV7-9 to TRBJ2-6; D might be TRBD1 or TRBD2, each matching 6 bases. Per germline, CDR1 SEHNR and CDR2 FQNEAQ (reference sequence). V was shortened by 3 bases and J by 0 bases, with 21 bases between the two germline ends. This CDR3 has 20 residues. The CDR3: CASSLTIGGRGGSGANVLTF. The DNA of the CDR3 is TGTGCCAGCAGCTTGACAATTGGGGGCAGGGGAGGCTCTGGGGCCAACGTCCTGACTTTC. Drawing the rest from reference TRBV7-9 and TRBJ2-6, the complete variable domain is DTGVSQNPRHKITKRGQNVTFRCDPISEHNRLYWYRQTLGQGPEFLTYFQNEAQLEKSRLLSDRFSAERPKGSFSTLEIQRTEQGDSAMYLCASSLTIGGRGGSGANVLTFGAGSRLTVL.

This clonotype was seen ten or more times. CDR3 sequence: CASSVTGADNSPLHF. For the CDR3, the DNA is TGTGCCAGTAGTGTCACGGGTGCGGATAATTCACCCCTCCACTTT. V is TRBV19 and J is TRBJ1-6, with D unclear. CDR1 and CDR2 (germline): LNHDA, SQIVND (reference sequence). Trimming removed 5 bases from V and 5 bases from J, with 13 bases in between. This CDR3 region has 15 residues.

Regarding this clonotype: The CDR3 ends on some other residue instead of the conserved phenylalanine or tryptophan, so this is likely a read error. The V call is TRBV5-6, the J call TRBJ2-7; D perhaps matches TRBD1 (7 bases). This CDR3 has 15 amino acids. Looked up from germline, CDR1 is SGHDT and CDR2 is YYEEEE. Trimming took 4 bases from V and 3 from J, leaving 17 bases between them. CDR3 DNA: TGTGCCAGCAGCCTCGGGAGACAGGGAAGCTACGAGCAGTACCTC. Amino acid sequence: CASSLGRQGSYEQYL.

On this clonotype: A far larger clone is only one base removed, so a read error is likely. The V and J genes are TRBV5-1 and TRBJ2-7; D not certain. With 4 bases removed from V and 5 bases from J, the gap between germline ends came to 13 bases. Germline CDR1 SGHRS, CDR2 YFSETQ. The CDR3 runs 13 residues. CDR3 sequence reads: CASSLDHSHEQYF. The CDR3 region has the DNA TGCGCCAGCAGCCTGGACCATTCCCACGAGCAGTACTTC.